This entry lists 10 T cell receptor beta chains sequenced from one sample in a study of blood T cell repertoires in COVID-19. Sequencing used immunoSEQ multiplex PCR; TCRdb keeps in-frame clones, though not all of them. The sample has almost 300,000 clones, around 87% seen once. What was sequenced was peripheral blood. The receptors here all came from a man in his 70s with acute or convalescent COVID-19.

CDR3 bases: TGCGCCAGCAGCTCGGCGGGGACTGAAGCTTTCTTT. It encodes CASSSAGTEAFF. The gene calls are TRBV5-1 and TRBJ1-1; D remains ambiguous. This CDR3 is built from 12 residues. Trimming removed 3 bases at V and 5 bases at J, with 8 bases between. Germline loops: CDR1 SGHRS, CDR2 YFSETQ.

By share, this clone ranks as medium-sized. This chain connects TRBV2 to TRBJ2-7; 7 bases align to TRBD1. Per the germline V gene, CDR1 is SNHLY and CDR2 is FYNNEI. The CDR3 consists of 12 residues. The V segment lost 5 bases and the J segment 10 bases; nucleotides outside the gene matches: 8. The CDR3 loop reads CASSTEDRAQYF. CDR3 in DNA: TGTGCCAGCAGTACCGAAGACAGGGCACAGTACTTC.

This clone came up a few times. The chain recombines TRBV3-1 (or the pseudogene TRBV3-2) with TRBJ2-1; 9 bases line up with TRBD2. Trimming at V came to 2 bases and at J to 4 bases, leaving 15 bases not matched to a gene. The length of the CDR3 is 19 residues. Germline CDR1 is LGHDT and CDR2 is YNNKEL (reference sequence). The CDR3 loop reads CASSQRAQSGGTTYNEQFF. The DNA for the CDR3 is TGTGCCAGCAGCCAAAGGGCCCAAAGCGGGGGGACCACTTACAATGAGCAGTTCTTC.

CDR3 nucleotides: TGCGCCAGCAGCCCTGCGGGTATCTATGGCTACACCTTC. It codes for CASSPAGIYGYTF. The genes are TRBV5-1 and TRBJ1-2; D gene unclear. Per germline, CDR1 SGHRS and CDR2 YFSETQ. The CDR3 has 13 amino acids. The ends were cut back, 4 bases at V and 4 bases at J, with 11 bases in the middle.

The gene calls are TRBV28 and TRBJ2-1; 9 bases align to TRBD1. The germline V gene has CDR1 MDHEN and CDR2 SYDVKM. The CDR3 is 17 residues long. Germline trimming cut 2 bases from V and 0 bases from J; bases unmatched to any gene: 5. The CDR3 sequence is CASSLAGQGSSYNEQFF. The CDR3 DNA reads as TGTGCCAGCAGTTTAGCCGGACAGGGGAGCTCCTACAATGAGCAGTTCTTC.

The V call is TRBV5-8, the J call TRBJ1-1; the D gene is possibly TRBD1 (5 bases). CDR3 size: 13 residues. V was clipped by 0 bases and J by 5 bases, with 8 bases between them. Germline V CDR1 and CDR2: SGHTS, YDEGEE. This CDR3 is CASSLDRGTEAFF. The CDR3 region has the DNA TGTGCCAGCAGCTTGGATAGGGGAACTGAAGCTTTCTTT.

This clone appeared once. The J gene is TRBJ1-4, the V gene TRBV5-5, with D possibly matching TRBD1 (6 bases). The length of the CDR3 is 15 residues. CDR1 and CDR2 from the germline V gene are SGHKS and YYEKEE (reference sequence). The germline V and J ends were trimmed by 0 bases and 7 bases, with 13 bases remaining between them. DNA of the CDR3: TGTGCCAGCAGCTTGGTTTTGGGACACATTGAAAAACTGTTTTTT. Its translation: CASSLVLGHIEKLFF.

The chain couples TRBV3-1 (or the pseudogene TRBV3-2) to TRBJ1-1; D unclear. V was shortened by 0 bases and J by 4 bases, with 12 bases between the two germline ends. Germline assignment: CDR1 LGHDT and CDR2 YNNKEL (reference sequence). The length of the CDR3 is 15 residues. The CDR3 DNA reads TGTGCCAGCAGCCAAGAGGGGTTGGCGGGCACTGAAGCTTTCTTT. This gives the protein CASSQEGLAGTEAFF.

The CDR3 spells CASSLRGQTNYGYTF. For the CDR3, the DNA is TGTGCCAGCTCCCTCCGGGGACAGACTAACTATGGCTACACCTTC. The V and J genes are TRBV18 and TRBJ1-2; 7 bases are shared with TRBD1. V was pared by 6 bases and J by 0 bases, with 7 bases of the junction left unmatched. The CDR3 has 15 amino acids. CDR1 and CDR2 from the germline V gene are KGHSH and LQKENI.

The chain uses TRBV6-5 and TRBJ1-2; TRBD1 agrees at 7 bases. The CDR3 is made up of 13 amino acids. J was trimmed by 4 bases and V by 8 bases; bases with no gene match: 7. Germline V CDR1 and CDR2: MNHEY, SVGAGI. Written as DNA, the CDR3 is TGTGCCAGCGGGTCTCGACAGGGCTATGGCTACACCTTC. This encodes CASGSRQGYGYTF.